This TCR beta chain was sequenced during a study of CD8+CD57+ T cells in acquired aplastic anemia. Turning to the study itself: Quantities of DNA derived from sorted CD4+ and CD8+ cells averaged 3.2 ug.

Selection for sequencing was limited to patients who had shown CD8+CD57+ cell expansion by flow cytometry. This clonotype has more than one count but fewer than ten. Both TCR beta VDJ combination and CDR3 sequence profiling were carried out. Genomic DNA was the template for this profiling. TCRdb analysed the reads with MiXCR anew, one entry per CDR3 protein. The sample contains 200,000 to 250,000 distinct CDR3 sequences, 55% to 65% of which appear only once. J lost 7 bases, V lost 2 bases, and 8 bases had no gene match. The germline CDR1 and CDR2 sequences are GTSNPN and SVGIG (reference sequence). The CDR3 sequence is 14 residues long.

The source is a human donor with aplastic anemia. This chain links TRBV30 with TRBJ1-1; 9 bases map to TRBD1. Sequenced input: sorted CD4+, CD8+, or CD8+CD57+ T cells (not recorded which) from PBMCs. The CDR3 is CAWSNIGQGFEAFF. The CDR3 bases are TGTGCCTGGAGTAATATTGGACAGGGGTTTGAAGCTTTCTTT.